This TCR beta chain originates from a study of blood T cell repertoires in COVID-19. Study information: Samples representing acute and convalescent COVID-19 were sourced from the United States, Italy and Spain. In each case, the material was cDNA or gDNA derived from T cells, B-cell-depleted T cells, or PBMCs.

J was trimmed by 4 bases and V by 7 bases; bases with no gene match: 11. From germline, CDR1 is SQVTM and CDR2 ANQGSEA. The CDR3 totals 17 residues. Method: immunoSEQ multiplex PCR; TCRdb's copy keeps in-frame clones and lacks some. The data hold about 260,000 clones, with around four fifths observed a single time. This chain links TRBV29-1 with TRBJ2-3; 16 bases agree with TRBD2. The source of this sequence is a man aged 55 to 69 with acute or convalescent COVID-19. Material for sequencing was peripheral blood. CDR3 protein: CSGVGTSGGAGPDTQYF. DNA for the CDR3: TGCAGCGGCGTCGGGACTAGCGGGGGGGCCGGCCCAGATACGCAGTATTTT.